This T cell receptor beta chain was documented in a study of tumor and adjacent non-tumor tissue in lung cancer. The wider study: Aged roughly 31 to 76 years, patients included fewer than 11 men and a few women with stage I to III disease. General study results and limits: Tumor tissue had significantly higher TCR diversity than normal lung. Tumor repertoires had a smaller top 100 clone share than normal lung.

The CDR3 contains 14 residues. CDR1 is MNHEY and CDR2 is SVGAGI in the germline V gene. As for this clonotype: Antigen specificity is unknown. Compared with germline, one end of the junction differs, possibly owing to a read error.

TCRbeta libraries were built with three rounds of nested PCR, modified from ARM-PCR. TCRdb independently ran MiXCR on the multiplex PCR reads; one entry per CDR3 protein. The sample has more than 60,000 distinct CDR3 sequences, roughly 80% seen once. The template was RNA from unsorted bulk tissue. Sequencing was performed on lung tumor tissue. The rearrangement joins TRBV6-5 to TRBJ2-5; 7 bases align to TRBD1. This sequence originates from a woman in her forties or fifties with non-small cell lung cancer. The CDR3 DNA reads TGTACCAGCAACCCGACAGGGTTTCAAGAGACCCAGTACTTT. This translates into CTSNPTGFQETQYF.